A single T cell receptor beta chain is shown here with its context. Authors' analysis steps: Estimated nucleated cell counts came from reference gene primer amplification. TCRdb keeps only in-frame clones here, not all; method: immunoSEQ multiplex PCR. Clonal size and the V and J genes are those of that table, whereas D and trimming came from the DNA. The top ten hold around 4.3% of the sample, which has 50,000 to 75,000 clones, 80% to 95% seen once. These data are taken from a study of blood T cell repertoires in COVID-19. Study information: Acute and convalescent COVID-19 samples came from the United States, Italy and Spain.

Sequenced: peripheral blood. This clonotype was sampled from a man aged 45-65 years with active COVID-19.

CDR3 DNA sequence: TGTGCCAGCAGCACAGGGGGCCGGGATGGCTACACCTTC. It is translated as CASSTGGRDGYTF. The J gene is TRBJ1-2, the V gene TRBV6-5, with 9 positions matching TRBD1. Germline CDR1 reads MNHEY; CDR2 reads SVGAGI. V shed 6 bases and J 6 bases; nucleotides not matched to a gene: 5. The CDR3 sequence is 13 residues long.